This T cell receptor beta chain was obtained from a study of cytomegalovirus exposure and HLA in healthy donors. Study-wide points: In a later analysis, specific HLA alleles were associated with approximately 16,000 TCR beta sequences at a 0.05 false discovery rate. Presence/absence analysis assumed near-uniform sequencing depth across donors. TCR beta V- and J-gene trimming was later associated with a missense DCLRE1C variant. A few CMV-associated chains proved CMV antigen-specific in vitro.

This clone turned up a few times. What it binds is not known. The PCR ran on 60 Vbeta and 13 Jbeta primers. Method: immunoSEQ multiplex PCR; TCRdb's copy keeps in-frame clones and lacks some. There are about 110,000 clones in the sample; over 70% occur only once, and 2.8% lies in the top ten. From germline, CDR1 is SNHLY and CDR2 FYNNEI. With 6 bases clipped from V and 4 bases from J, the junction kept 0 bases outside the gene matches. This CDR3 is built from 12 residues. The chain joins TRBV2 to TRBJ1-2, with TRBD1 matching 9 bases. The receptor comes from a female donor in good health and CMV-seronegative. The sample taken for sequencing was PBMCs. The CDR3, as DNA: TGTGCCAGCAGGGACAGGGGCTATGGCTACACCTTC. The encoded protein is CASRDRGYGYTF.